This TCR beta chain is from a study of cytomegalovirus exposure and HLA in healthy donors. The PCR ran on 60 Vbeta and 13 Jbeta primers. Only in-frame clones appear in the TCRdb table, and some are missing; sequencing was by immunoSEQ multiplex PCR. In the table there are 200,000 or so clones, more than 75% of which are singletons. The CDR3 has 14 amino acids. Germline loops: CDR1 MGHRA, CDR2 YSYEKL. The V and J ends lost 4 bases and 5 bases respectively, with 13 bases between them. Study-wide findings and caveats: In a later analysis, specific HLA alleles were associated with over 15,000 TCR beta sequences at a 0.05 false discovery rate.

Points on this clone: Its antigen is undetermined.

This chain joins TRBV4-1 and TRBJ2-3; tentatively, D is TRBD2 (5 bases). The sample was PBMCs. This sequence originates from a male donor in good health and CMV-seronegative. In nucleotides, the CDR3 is TGCGCCAGCAGCCGATCGCCCGGAGGAGATACGCAGTATTTT. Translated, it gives CASSRSPGGDTQYF.